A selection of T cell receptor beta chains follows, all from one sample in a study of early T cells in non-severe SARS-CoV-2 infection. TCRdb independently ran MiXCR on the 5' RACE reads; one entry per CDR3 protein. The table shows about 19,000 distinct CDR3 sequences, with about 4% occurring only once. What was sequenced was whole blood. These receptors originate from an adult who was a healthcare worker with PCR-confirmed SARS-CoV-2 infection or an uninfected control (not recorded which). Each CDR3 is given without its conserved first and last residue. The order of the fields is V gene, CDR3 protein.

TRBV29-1,SVEKVAAGEQY
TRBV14,ASSQGGYEQY
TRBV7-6,ASSPGGPREQY
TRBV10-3,AIRSGGGTDTQY
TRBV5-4,ASSPEGLLYEQY
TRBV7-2,ASSLADTMNTEAF
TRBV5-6,ASTRAPGRPRSYGYT
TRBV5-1,ASSLARDHRSNQPQH
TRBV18,ASSPELGAWGYT
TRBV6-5,ASSRGSETQY
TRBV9,ASSVVGTGELF
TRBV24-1,ATSKGWANNEQF
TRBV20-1,SAPRDTLPATNEKLF
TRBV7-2,ASSFGMGSSYNEQF
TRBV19,ASSTHLTAIEHTQY
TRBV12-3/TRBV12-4,ASRRGGPDNEQF
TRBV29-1,SAQRAFMINEQF
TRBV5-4,ASSLDRGRNEKLF
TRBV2,ASSDRGLEQF
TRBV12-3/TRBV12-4,ASSLAGISYEQY
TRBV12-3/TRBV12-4,ASSPGDYNSPLH
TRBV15,ATSRDGGLEPQH